This TCR beta chain was identified during a study of T-cell memory formation after mild COVID-19. Study-level points and caveats: The study found contracting CD4+ clones mainly in CM and EM and contracting CD8+ clones in EMRA. Cross-reactive memory appears to have joined, as suggested by some responding clones showing up in pre-infection memory. Contracting clones from day 15 to 85 showed balanced CD4/CD8; later expanders favored CD4+.

5'RACE, which relied on constant-segment primers, yielded TCR alpha and TCR beta cDNA libraries carrying sample barcodes and UMIs. In TCRdb, the 5' RACE reads were re-called with MiXCR into one record per CDR3 protein. The sample has under 300,000 distinct CDR3 sequences, more than 15% seen once. Turning to this clonotype: Its antigen is not known.

Germline V gene sequence: CDR1 MNHNY, CDR2 SVGAGI (reference sequence). The CDR3 is 13 residues long. V lost 7 bases, J lost 4 bases, and 4 bases stayed unmatched. The origin of this receptor is a man between 18 and 35 years old who had mild COVID-19 (a few samples of this study predate the infection). Cell type and time point are not known. Material: PBMCs or a T cell subset sorted from them (not recorded which). The chain combines TRBV6-6 with TRBJ2-7, with 10 bases matching TRBD2. As DNA, the CDR3 is TGTGCCAGCACCCAGACTAGCGGGTACGAGCAGTACTTC. Its protein is CASTQTSGYEQYF.